This T cell receptor (beta chain) is drawn from a study of regulatory and conventional T cells in RAG deficiency. Assay used: immunoSEQ multiplex PCR; TCRdb lists only in-frame clones, some missing. This sample has roughly 30,000 clones, with 90% to 97% found just once. The CDR3 loop spans 15 amino acids. The V gene's germline CDR1 is LNHDA and CDR2 SQIVND (reference sequence). Between the trimmed V and J ends, which lost 7 bases and 0 bases, there was a span of 13 bases. Blood CD4+ CD25-low CD127-high conventional T cells supplied the genomic DNA template. These data also formed part of another study, on regulatory T cells. Per that study: The PCR used 52 TRBV and 13 TRBJ primers. Skewed V and J usage and few unique V-J pairs marked patient repertoires, most in Tregs.

V usage is TRBV19 and J usage is TRBJ1-3; D is unresolved. The clonotype was recovered from a human donor in good health. Sequencing was performed on CD25- CD4+ T cells sorted from blood. CDR3: CASTLQIFSGNTIYF. The CDR3 DNA sequence: TGTGCCAGTACCTTACAGATTTTCTCTGGAAACACCATATATTTT.